The 9 T cell receptor beta chains in this list originate from one sample, sequenced in a study of T-cell memory formation after mild COVID-19. Each CDR3 protein gets one entry after TCRdb re-called the 5' RACE reads with MiXCR. The table has 110,000 or so distinct CDR3 sequences, 22% seen once. Sequencing was performed on PBMCs or a T cell subset sorted from them (not recorded which). The receptors were gathered from a man younger than 30 who had mild COVID-19 (a few samples of this study predate the infection). Cell type and time point are not known.

This clonotype has just a few counts. The chain has TRBV20-1 and TRBJ2-3, with TRBD2 identical over 7 bases. Losses at the gene ends were 3 bases for V and 0 bases for J; bases not matched to a gene: 12. Per the germline V gene, CDR1 is DFQATT and CDR2 is SNEGSKA (reference sequence). This CDR3 is 17 amino acids long. For the CDR3, the DNA is TGCAGTGCTAGTTGGGGAAGGCTAGCGGATAGCACAGATACGCAGTATTTT. It specifies CSASWGRLADSTDTQYF.

The V and J genes are TRBV6-6 and TRBJ1-6, with 7 bases lining up with TRBD1. The CDR3 extends over 13 amino acids. Germline CDR1 reads MNHNY; CDR2 reads SVGAGI (reference sequence). Losses at the gene ends were 7 bases for V and 10 bases for J; bases not matched to a gene: 7. The CDR3 bases are TGTGCCAGCACGACAGGGTACGGCTCACCCCTCCACTTT. It encodes CASTTGYGSPLHF.

The chain couples TRBV7-2 to TRBJ2-1; D gene ambiguous. Looked up from germline, CDR1 is SGHTA and CDR2 is FQGNSA. V was cut by 7 bases and J by 12 bases, with 16 bases left in between. The CDR3 has 12 amino acids. CDR3 residues: CASTPGGDLQFF. The CDR3, as DNA: TGTGCCAGCACACCGGGTGGGGATTTGCAGTTCTTC.

This clonotype was counted between two and nine times. The V gene is TRBV29-1, the J gene TRBJ2-1, with a possible D match to TRBD1 (5 bases). The germline V gene encodes CDR1 SQVTM and CDR2 ANQGSEA. This CDR3 spans 12 amino acids. With 4 bases removed from V and 9 bases from J, the gap between germline ends came to 13 bases. The CDR3 DNA reads TGCAGCGTTGGCAGGGTTCAAGGTGAGCAGTTCTTC. Translated, it gives CSVGRVQGEQFF.

This clonotype showed up just a few times. The chain is built from TRBV27 and TRBJ2-5; 13 positions agree with TRBD2. CDR3 size: 20 residues. The trim removed 5 bases at V and 2 bases at J, leaving 17 bases unmatched. Germline values: CDR1 MNHEY, CDR2 SMNVEV (reference sequence). CDR3 protein: CASSLLKPGLAGRQQETQYF. The CDR3 DNA sequence: TGTGCCAGCAGTCTACTCAAACCGGGACTAGCGGGGAGGCAACAAGAGACCCAGTACTTC.

The V gene is TRBV9, the J gene TRBJ2-7, with TRBD1 matching 9 bases. Germline V CDR1 and CDR2: SGDLS, YYNGEE. V shed 0 bases, J shed 2 bases, and the junction held 0 bases outside the gene matches. This CDR3 is 14 amino acids long. CDR3 in DNA: TGTGCCAGCAGCGTAGGGACAGGGGCCTACGAGCAGTACTTC. Translation: CASSVGTGAYEQYF.

The rearrangement joins TRBV7-3 to TRBJ2-1; 13 nucleotides align to TRBD2. J was trimmed by 6 bases and V by 4 bases; bases with no gene match: 15. The germline gives CDR1 SGHTA, CDR2 FQGTGA. The CDR3 has 19 residues. The CDR3 here is CASSSLPPLAGGPVNEQFF. CDR3 bases: TGTGCCAGCAGCTCCCTGCCCCCACTAGCGGGAGGGCCTGTCAATGAGCAGTTCTTC.

The chain combines TRBV4-2 with TRBJ2-1; 9 bases match TRBD1. V lost 5 bases, J lost 8 bases, and 13 bases stayed unmatched. Germline V lookup: CDR1 LGHNA, CDR2 YNFKEQ. This CDR3 has 16 residues. The CDR3 spells CASSSRDRDVGDEQFF. CDR3 in DNA: TGTGCCAGCAGCAGCCGGGACAGGGACGTCGGCGATGAGCAGTTCTTC.

The chain combines TRBV29-1 with TRBJ2-7; a possible D gene is TRBD1 (5 bases). Trimming shortened V by 5 bases and J by 7 bases, and 15 bases separated the two germline ends. Per germline, CDR1 SQVTM and CDR2 ANQGSEA. The CDR3 consists of 12 residues. The CDR3 is CSVTTELGEQYF. The CDR3 bases are TGCAGCGTTACGACAGAACTGGGGGAGCAGTACTTC.